The 11 T cell receptor beta chains in this list originate from one sample, sequenced in a study of blood T cells in healthy people across ages. Using a J-beta primer mix together with a sample-barcoded 5' primer, a second PCR was run for roughly 7 to 11 cycles. TCRdb called the 5' RACE reads again in MiXCR, with one record for every CDR3 protein. The data hold nearly 800,000 distinct CDR3 sequences, with 20% to 25% observed a single time. These data also featured in a second study, about T cells of mothers and their children.

The sample was blood. The receptor set was obtained from a boy aged 10-17 years in good health.

This clonotype was observed a single time. This chain connects TRBV5-6 to TRBJ1-2; a possible D gene is TRBD1 (6 bases). V was cut by 4 bases and J by 4 bases, with 14 bases left in between. The CDR3 is 14 residues long. CDR1 is SGHDT and CDR2 is YYEEEE in the germline V gene. The CDR3 loop is CASSPFADSYGYTF. CDR3 nucleotides: TGTGCCAGCAGCCCCTTTGCGGACAGCTATGGCTACACCTTC.

The CDR3 DNA sequence: TGTGCCAGCAGCTTACAAGGGGGGGTTGGCGGCTACACCTTC. It is translated as CASSLQGGVGGYTF. The J gene is TRBJ1-2, the V gene TRBV7-9; D is perhaps TRBD1 (6 bases). Per germline, CDR1 SEHNR and CDR2 FQNEAQ (reference sequence). CDR3 size: 14 residues. Trimming took off 2 bases at V and 8 bases at J, with 15 bases between the two ends. Filled out from reference TRBV7-9 and TRBJ1-2, the complete variable domain reads DTGVSQNPRHKITKRGQNVTFRCDPISEHNRLYWYRQTLGQGPEFLTYFQNEAQLEKSRLLSDRFSAERPKGSFSTLEIQRTEQGDSAMYLCASSLQGGVGGYTFGSGTRLTVV.

The chain joins TRBV10-3 to TRBJ2-5; 7 bases agree with TRBD2. Germline V CDR1 and CDR2: ENHRY, SYGVKD. The CDR3 runs 16 residues. V shed 3 bases, J shed 5 bases, and the junction held 12 bases outside the gene matches. The CDR3 region has the DNA TGTGCCATCAGTGAAGGTTTGGCGGGAGTCAGGGAGACCCAGTACTTC. Translation gives CAISEGLAGVRETQYF.

The rearrangement links TRBV4-3 to TRBJ1-3; D remains ambiguous. The CDR3 runs 18 residues. V shed 0 bases and J shed 0 bases, with 15 bases lying between them. Germline V gene lookup returns CDR1 LGHNA and CDR2 YSLEER. The CDR3 here is CASSQESFPISSGNTIYF. The CDR3 DNA follows: TGCGCCAGCAGCCAAGAGTCCTTTCCAATCAGCTCTGGAAACACCATATATTTT.

This clonotype was seen many times. The genes are TRBV7-8 and TRBJ2-1; D may be TRBD2 (5 bases). The CDR3 runs 16 residues. Germline V gives CDR1 SGHVS, CDR2 FQNEAQ. Deletions cut 1 base from V and 7 bases from J, with 17 bases between. The CDR3 DNA reads as TGTGCCAGCAGCTTAGTAAGAACTAGAAGGCAGAATGAGCAGTTCTTC. Protein: CASSLVRTRRQNEQFF.

This clonotype has more than one count but fewer than ten. V gene TRBV20-1 combines with J gene TRBJ2-1; D remains ambiguous. Germline CDR1 and CDR2: DFQATT and SNEGSKA (reference sequence). V lost 5 bases, J lost 10 bases, and 21 bases lay in between. This CDR3 spans 14 amino acids. The CDR3 bases are TGCAGTGCTGCCGTGGGGTCGGATCGTGGCGAGCAGTTCTTC. Protein: CSAAVGSDRGEQFF.

The chain couples TRBV29-1 to TRBJ1-2; D gene unclear. Germline V gene data show CDR1 as SQVTM and CDR2 as ANQGSEA. The CDR3 has 13 residues. V lost 4 bases, J lost 0 bases, and 9 bases lay in between. The CDR3 is CSVVPSSNYGYTF. Written as DNA, the CDR3 is TGCAGCGTTGTCCCGAGCTCTAACTATGGCTACACCTTC.

The CDR3 protein is CASSVQILETQYF. The CDR3 DNA follows: TGTGCCAGCAGCGTACAGATTTTGGAGACCCAGTACTTC. The chain uses TRBV12-3 or TRBV12-4 and TRBJ2-5; D is undetermined. V was shortened by 6 bases and J by 5 bases, with 13 bases between the two germline ends. The length of the CDR3 is 13 residues.

The chain is built from TRBV6-2 or TRBV6-3 and TRBJ1-4; 7 bases agree with TRBD1. This CDR3 comprises 15 residues. V trimming: 5 bases; J trimming: 7 bases; junction bases outside the gene matches: 10. From germline, CDR1 is MNHEY and CDR2 SVGEGT. The CDR3: CASSEWTGWGEKLFF. CDR3 sequence (DNA): TGTGCCAGCAGTGAGTGGACAGGATGGGGTGAAAAACTGTTTTTT.

Here the CDR3 reads CASSPPRGGTLSGYTF. The CDR3 DNA reads TGTGCCAGCAGTCCGCCCAGGGGTGGTACACTATCTGGCTACACCTTC. This rearrangement joins TRBV6-2 or TRBV6-3 to TRBJ1-2; D possibly corresponds to TRBD1 (6 bases). This CDR3 has 16 amino acids. The germline V gene has CDR1 MNHEY and CDR2 SVGEGT. V lost 5 bases to trimming and J lost 7 bases, with 23 bases between them.

This clonotype was observed once. CDR3 sequence reads: CSVVLDEQYF. The CDR3 nucleotides are TGCAGCGTTGTCCTCGACGAGCAGTACTTC. This chain connects TRBV29-1 to TRBJ2-5; no definite D call. The DNA end is a closer match to TRBJ2-7, so the J assignment may be wrong. Germline V gives CDR1 SQVTM, CDR2 ANQGSEA. The CDR3 is 10 amino acids.